The 32 T cell receptor beta chains below were found in one sample sequenced in a study of cytomegalovirus exposure and HLA in healthy donors. Use of 60 Vbeta and 13 Jbeta primers characterized the PCR. TCRdb's table, derived via immunoSEQ multiplex PCR, lists solely in-frame clones and lacks some. The profile shows some 160,000 clones, approximately 88% of them singletons. Sequenced material: PBMCs. The origin of the receptors is a woman aged 18-29 years in good health and CMV-seronegative.

The chain couples TRBV30 to TRBJ1-5; D gene unclear. Trimming left V 1 base short and J 3 bases short, with 13 bases between. Germline values: CDR1 GTSNPN, CDR2 SVGIG (reference sequence). The CDR3 totals 15 residues. CDR3 nucleotide sequence: TGTGCCTGGAGTGCCGGGGTAGGGCCCAATCAGCCCCAGCATTTT. Its protein product is CAWSAGVGPNQPQHF. Looking up the rest from reference TRBV30 and TRBJ1-5 gives the full variable domain: SQTIHQWPATLVQPVGSPLSLECTVEGTSNPNLYWYRQAAGRGLQLLFYSVGIGQISSEVPQNLSASRPQDRQFILSSKKLLLSDSGFYLCAWSAGVGPNQPQHFGDGTRLSIL.

Here the CDR3 DNA reads TGTGCCAGCAGCTTGGTTGGACAGGGAGAATATGGCTACACCTTC. It is translated as CASSLVGQGEYGYTF. The chain uses TRBV5-4 and TRBJ1-2, with 8 bases that match TRBD1. The CDR3 spans 15 residues. V shed 0 bases and J 5 bases; nucleotides not matched to a gene: 6. Per the germline V gene, CDR1 is SGHNT and CDR2 is YYREEE (reference sequence).

J is TRBJ2-1 and V is TRBV19; a weak D match, TRBD2 (5 bases). The CDR3 contains 12 residues. The V end lost 8 bases, the J end lost 4 bases, and 9 bases lay between the germline ends. Germline V gene data show CDR1 as LNHDA and CDR2 as SQIVND (reference sequence). The CDR3 sequence is CASGGWYNEQFF. The CDR3 nucleotides read TGTGCCAGTGGCGGGTGGTACAATGAGCAGTTCTTC.

V usage is TRBV7-2 and J usage is TRBJ1-5; D is possibly TRBD1 (5 bases). Trimming pared 1 base from V and 0 bases from J, leaving 10 bases between. The CDR3 length is 16 residues. Germline CDR1 SGHTA, CDR2 FQGNSA. The CDR3 sequence is CASSLVRGYSNQPQHF. CDR3 DNA: TGTGCCAGCAGCTTAGTTAGGGGTTATAGCAATCAGCCCCAGCATTTT.

This clone came up a few times. The rearrangement uses TRBV6-4 and TRBJ1-5, with 9 bases lining up with TRBD1. CDR3 length: 15 amino acids. Germline CDR1 MRHNA, CDR2 SNTAGT. Trimming removed 2 bases from V and 2 bases from J; junction bases left unmatched: 1. CDR3 in DNA: TGTGCCAGCAGTGACACAGGGGGCGGCAATCAGCCCCAGCATTTT. It translates to CASSDTGGGNQPQHF.

The chain links TRBV7-8 to TRBJ2-7; 10 bases match TRBD1. J gave up 7 bases and V 5 bases, and 8 bases lay outside the gene matches. CDR1 and CDR2 (germline): SGHVS, FQNEAQ. This CDR3 is built from 14 residues. CDR3 protein: CASSPWTGGKEQYF. Here the CDR3 DNA reads TGTGCCAGCAGCCCCTGGACAGGGGGGAAGGAGCAGTACTTC.

This sequence joins TRBV18 and TRBJ1-5; 8 nucleotides agree with TRBD1. CDR1 and CDR2 (germline): KGHSH, LQKENI. The CDR3 has 15 amino acids. With V trimmed by 4 bases and J by 2 bases, 4 bases remained unmatched. CDR3 sequence: CASSLQGAGNQPQHF. CDR3 sequence (DNA): TGTGCCAGCTCACTTCAGGGGGCCGGCAATCAGCCCCAGCATTTT.

This rearrangement joins TRBV28 to TRBJ2-1; 8 bases fit TRBD2. Germline CDR1 is MDHEN and CDR2 is SYDVKM. The CDR3 extends over 15 amino acids. V lost 4 bases, J lost 3 bases, and 5 bases stayed unmatched. CDR3 coding DNA: TGTGCCAGCAGTTCACTAGCGGTTTTCTACAATGAGCAGTTCTTC. It encodes CASSSLAVFYNEQFF.

This clone showed up just once. This rearrangement joins TRBV11-2 to TRBJ1-1, with no clear D. Trimming removed 4 bases from V and 3 bases from J, with 15 bases in between. The germline gives CDR1 SGHAT, CDR2 FQNNGV. The CDR3 loop spans 15 amino acids. CDR3 nucleotide sequence: TGTGCCAGCAGCTCGAGGCCGGGGATGGACACTGAAGCTTTCTTT. Its translation: CASSSRPGMDTEAFF. The full variable domain, with the rest looked up from reference TRBV11-2 and TRBJ1-1, is EAGVAQSPRYKIIEKRQSVAFWCNPISGHATLYWYQQILGQGPKLLIQFQNNGVVDDSQLPKDRFSAERLKGVDSTLKIQPAKLEDSAVYLCASSSRPGMDTEAFFGQGTRLTVV.

As concerns this clone: The identical CDR3 is also encoded by other nucleotide sequences in the sample. The rearrangement joins TRBV19 to TRBJ1-1; D gene uncertain. V was trimmed by 8 bases and J by 1 base, leaving 8 bases between them. CDR1 is LNHDA, CDR2 SQIVND, per germline (reference sequence). This CDR3 is 12 amino acids long. The CDR3 nucleotides are TGTGCCAGTCGCGAGGGGAACACTGAAGCTTTCTTT. Its translation: CASREGNTEAFF.

This chain joins TRBV2 and TRBJ1-5; 9 bases match TRBD1. Germline assignment: CDR1 SNHLY and CDR2 FYNNEI. The CDR3 has 16 residues. Trimming removed 3 bases from V and 4 bases from J; junction bases left unmatched: 7. CDR3 nucleotides: TGTGCCAGCAGTGACGGGACAGGGAAAGGTAATCAGCCCCAGCATTTT. Translation: CASSDGTGKGNQPQHF.

This clone was detected only a few times. The rearrangement links TRBV27 to TRBJ2-2, with D perhaps TRBD1 (7 bases). The CDR3 extends over 16 amino acids. The V gene lost 5 bases and the J gene lost 2 bases, with 15 bases spanning the gap. Germline V CDR1 and CDR2: MNHEY, SMNVEV (reference sequence). This CDR3 is CASSGGGTVNTGELFF. The CDR3, as DNA: TGTGCCAGCAGTGGAGGGGGGACAGTCAACACCGGGGAGCTGTTTTTT.

The chain uses TRBV7-3 and TRBJ1-1; a possible D gene is TRBD1 (6 bases). The CDR3 is made up of 17 amino acids. The V and J ends lost 2 bases and 11 bases respectively, with 27 bases between them. Germline CDR1 reads SGHTA; CDR2 reads FQGTGA. The CDR3 DNA is TGTGCCAGCAGCTTAGTACCCCAGGACAGACCCCTCCGCGAGGCTTTCTTT. This gives the protein CASSLVPQDRPLREAFF.

The chain links TRBV6-1 to TRBJ2-2, with 7 bases lining up with TRBD2. The CDR3 is made up of 14 amino acids. The V segment lost 1 base and the J segment 4 bases; nucleotides outside the gene matches: 0. Germline CDR1 is MNHNS and CDR2 is SASEGT. Here the CDR3 reads CASSEGTSTGELFF. In DNA, the CDR3 is TGTGCCAGCAGTGAAGGGACTAGCACCGGGGAGCTGTTTTTT.

The chain uses TRBV7-8 and TRBJ2-5, with 10 bases aligning to TRBD1. Germline trimming cut 6 bases from V and 3 bases from J; bases unmatched to any gene: 4. Germline V gene sequence: CDR1 SGHVS, CDR2 FQNEAQ. The CDR3 totals 14 residues. The CDR3 sequence: CASRTDRGEETQYF. The CDR3 region has the DNA TGTGCCAGCAGGACGGACAGGGGGGAAGAGACCCAGTACTTC.

The chain joins TRBV2 to TRBJ2-5; TRBD2 might be the D (6 bases). The CDR3 runs to 13 residues. Germline V CDR1 and CDR2: SNHLY, FYNNEI. The ends were cut back, 7 bases at V and 4 bases at J, with 13 bases in the middle. CDR3 amino acids: CASNLGGGETQYF. The CDR3, as DNA: TGTGCCAGCAATTTGGGGGGTGGAGAGACCCAGTACTTC.

The chain recombines TRBV27 with TRBJ1-6; 8 nucleotides line up with TRBD1. There are 16 residues in the CDR3. The germline CDR1 and CDR2 sequences are MNHEY and SMNVEV (reference sequence). With 3 bases clipped from V and 9 bases from J, the junction kept 10 bases outside the gene matches. The CDR3 coding sequence is TGTGCCAGCAGTTTGTGGGCAGGGGGCGAATTTTCACCCCTCCACTTT. Translation gives CASSLWAGGEFSPLHF.

This clone was detected once. The chain is built from TRBV5-1 and TRBJ2-7, with 9 bases identical to TRBD1. The CDR3 spans 16 residues. Losses at the gene ends were 3 bases for V and 7 bases for J; bases not matched to a gene: 14. Germline V gene lookup returns CDR1 SGHRS and CDR2 YFSETQ. CDR3 amino acids: CASSSPSRDRVGEQYF. Here the CDR3 DNA reads TGCGCCAGCAGCTCCCCGTCCCGGGACAGGGTCGGGGAGCAGTACTTC. Using reference TRBV5-1 and TRBJ2-7 for the parts outside the CDR3, the full variable domain is KAGVTQTPRYLIKTRGQQVTLSCSPISGHRSVSWYQQTPGQGLQFLFEYFSETQRNKGNFPGRFSGRQFSNSRSEMNVSTLELGDSALYLCASSSPSRDRVGEQYFGPGTRLTVT.

The chain links TRBV15 to TRBJ1-1; the D gene is possibly TRBD1 (6 bases). The germline V and J ends were trimmed by 3 bases and 6 bases, with 14 bases remaining between them. Germline V gene lookup returns CDR1 LNHNV and CDR2 YYDKDF (reference sequence). The CDR3 extends over 14 amino acids. DNA for the CDR3: TGTGCCACCAGCAGGCAAACAGGGACGCCTGAAGCTTTCTTT. This sequence encodes CATSRQTGTPEAFF.

This clone was recorded a few times. V usage is TRBV30 and J usage is TRBJ1-4; 8 bases fit TRBD1. The germline CDR1 and CDR2 sequences are GTSNPN and SVGIG (reference sequence). Unmatched junction bases numbered 6, after V lost 1 base and J lost 5 bases. This CDR3 has 15 amino acids. CDR3: CAWSDRTGTNEKLFF. CDR3 nucleotides: TGTGCCTGGAGTGATAGGACAGGGACAAATGAAAAACTGTTTTTT.

Here the CDR3 DNA reads TGTGCCAGCAGTCCCCCTCGGGCTGGAAACACCATATATTTT. Amino acid sequence: CASSPPRAGNTIYF. The chain has TRBV28 and TRBJ1-3; D is uncertain. The CDR3 extends over 14 amino acids. Germline V gives CDR1 MDHEN, CDR2 SYDVKM. Deletions cut 5 bases from V and 2 bases from J, with 10 bases between.

The CDR3 DNA reads TGTGCCAGCAGCCCACGGGGGGGCCTAAACACTGAAGCTTTCTTT. This codes for CASSPRGGLNTEAFF. The rearrangement uses TRBV7-9 and TRBJ1-1; perhaps TRBD1 as D (6 bases). V was clipped by 5 bases and J by 2 bases, with 15 bases between them. The CDR3 covers 15 residues. Germline CDR1 SEHNR, CDR2 FQNEAQ (reference sequence).

This rearrangement joins TRBV19 to TRBJ1-2; D call uncertain. V was pared by 3 bases and J by 6 bases, with 11 bases between. The germline gives CDR1 LNHDA, CDR2 SQIVND (reference sequence). There are 13 residues in the CDR3. The CDR3 DNA follows: TGTGCCAGTAGTATGACCAGGCAGGATGGCTACACCTTC. Translated: CASSMTRQDGYTF.

This clone was recorded a few times. The V call is TRBV11-3, the J call TRBJ2-3; D unclear. The V and J ends lost 5 bases and 2 bases respectively, with 17 bases between them. The CDR3 spans 16 residues. Germline V gene data show CDR1 as SGHNT and CDR2 as YENEEA. The chain's CDR3 is CASSPVALTATDTQYF. In nucleotides, the CDR3 is TGTGCCAGCAGCCCAGTGGCCCTCACCGCCACAGATACGCAGTATTTT.

This clone is a singleton in its sample. The V gene is TRBV19, the J gene TRBJ1-6; maybe TRBD1 (6 bases). CDR1 is LNHDA, CDR2 SQIVND, per germline (reference sequence). The CDR3 covers 15 residues. V was cut by 6 bases and J by 7 bases, with 16 bases left in between. In nucleotides, the CDR3 is TGTGCCAGTAGACCTTCTACAGGGTTCAATTCACCCCTCCACTTT. It specifies CASRPSTGFNSPLHF.

This chain links TRBV4-1 with TRBJ2-2, with TRBD2 as a possible D gene (6 bases). V lost 0 bases to trimming and J lost 6 bases, with 14 bases between them. The CDR3 runs 16 residues. The V gene's germline CDR1 is MGHRA and CDR2 YSYEKL. The CDR3 is CASSQERGGLAGELFF. The CDR3 DNA reads as TGCGCCAGCAGCCAAGAACGTGGAGGGCTAGCCGGGGAGCTGTTTTTT.

V gene TRBV6-4 combines with J gene TRBJ2-1; 15 bases are a match to TRBD2. V shed 5 bases and J 6 bases; nucleotides not matched to a gene: 11. Germline lookup yields CDR1 MRHNA and CDR2 SNTAGT. This CDR3 is 18 amino acids long. The CDR3 DNA reads TGTGCCAGCAGTCCTGGACTAGCGGGGGGGCTAAGGATCAATGAGCAGTTCTTC. The encoded protein is CASSPGLAGGLRINEQFF.

The chain combines TRBV11-3 with TRBJ1-1, with 8 bases identical to TRBD1. CDR1 SGHNT and CDR2 YENEEA come from the germline V gene. V lost 7 bases, J lost 2 bases, and 9 bases stayed unmatched. There are 15 residues in the CDR3. The CDR3 DNA reads TGTGCCAGCAACAAGTTAGCAGGGGGCAACACTGAAGCTTTCTTT. It is translated as CASNKLAGGNTEAFF.

The chain employs TRBV27 and TRBJ2-7; 12 positions agree with TRBD1. The CDR3 is 16 residues long. The germline V gene encodes CDR1 MNHEY and CDR2 SMNVEV (reference sequence). V dropped 4 bases and J dropped 7; count of bases not matched to a gene: 11. The CDR3 loop is CASSSRRGQGAREQYF. The DNA of the CDR3 is TGTGCCAGCAGTTCCCGCCGGGGACAGGGGGCGCGGGAGCAGTACTTC.

The chain has TRBV5-4 and TRBJ1-1, with a weak D call TRBD1 (6 bases). Germline assignment: CDR1 SGHNT and CDR2 YYREEE (reference sequence). Trimming took 4 bases from V and 0 from J, leaving 10 bases between them. This CDR3 region has 14 residues. CDR3 coding DNA: TGTGCCAGCAGCCCTACAGGGTTGAACACTGAAGCTTTCTTT. This gives the protein CASSPTGLNTEAFF. The full variable domain, rest sourced from reference TRBV5-4 and TRBJ1-1, is ETGVTQSPTHLIKTRGQQVTLRCSSQSGHNTVSWYQQALGQGPQFIFQYYREEENGRGNFPPRFSGLQFPNYSSELNVNALELDDSALYLCASSPTGLNTEAFFGQGTRLTVV.

The V and J genes are TRBV28 and TRBJ1-2; 11 nucleotides line up with TRBD1. Trimming removed 10 bases from V and 6 bases from J; junction bases left unmatched: 4. CDR1 is MDHEN, CDR2 SYDVKM, per germline. The CDR3 length is 12 residues. The CDR3 DNA sequence: TGTGCCACGGACAGGGGGCGTAATGGCTACACCTTC. Translation: CATDRGRNGYTF.

The chain carries TRBV7-2 and TRBJ1-1, with 7 bases lining up with TRBD1. CDR3 length: 14 residues. V lost 1 base, J lost 4 bases, and 3 bases stayed unmatched. The germline CDR1 and CDR2 sequences are SGHTA and FQGNSA. The CDR3 loop reads CASSLVRGPTEAFF. The CDR3 region has the DNA TGTGCCAGCAGCTTAGTGAGGGGGCCCACTGAAGCTTTCTTT.